This TCR beta chain was sequenced during a study of cytomegalovirus exposure and HLA in healthy donors. PCR employed 60 Vbeta and 13 Jbeta primers. Some clones are missing from TCRdb's copy, which holds only in-frame ones; the method was immunoSEQ multiplex PCR. The profile shows over 70,000 clones, approximately 80% of them singletons. Turning to this clone: Antigen unknown.

Findings and caveats of the study: Per a later analysis, HLA-associated TCR beta chains showed more clonal expansion than other, equally common TCR beta chains. TRBV6-2, TRBV6-3 and some other V segments were unresolvable in 87-base-pair reads. HLA allele associations emerged for roughly 16,000 TCR beta sequences in a later analysis, at 0.05 false discovery rate. Sequences of the TCR beta chain were said to predict the HLA-A and HLA-B alleles of most subjects accurately.

CDR3 length: 16 amino acids. V was pared by 5 bases and J by 5 bases, with 20 bases between. Germline-derived CDR1 and CDR2 are LNHDA and SQIVND (reference sequence). The chain links TRBV19 to TRBJ2-3; a possible D gene is TRBD2 (5 bases). The clonotype originates from a man younger than 45 in good health and CMV-seronegative. The specimen was PBMCs. The CDR3 region has the DNA TGTGCCAGTAGTTCCCGTGAGGGAGCCCTACAAGATACGCAGTATTTT. Translating it yields CASSSREGALQDTQYF.